These 20 T cell receptor beta chains originate from one sample sequenced in a study of blood T cells in healthy people across ages. PCR was performed a second time for about 7 to 11 cycles using a sample-barcoded 5' primer and a J-beta primer mix. TCRdb reprocessed the 5' RACE reads via MiXCR and lists one record per CDR3 protein. The repertoire holds 600,000 to 800,000 distinct CDR3 sequences, with more than 45% as singletons. The sequenced sample was blood. These receptors came from a woman of 80 years or more in good health.

This clonotype was counted at least ten times. The chain carries TRBV5-1 and TRBJ2-1; 15 nucleotides match TRBD2. This CDR3 has 20 amino acids. Germline CDR1 reads SGHRS; CDR2 reads YFSETQ. V was pared by 0 bases and J by 1 base, with 8 bases of the junction left unmatched. The CDR3 DNA follows: TGCGCCAGCAGCTTGGGAGGACTAGCGGGAGGGGGAGCTTCCTACAATGAGCAGTTCTTC. Amino acid sequence: CASSLGGLAGGGASYNEQFF.

The chain combines TRBV19 with TRBJ2-6; TRBD2 might be the D (5 bases). Deletions cut 6 bases from V and 1 base from J, with 10 bases between. Per the germline V gene, CDR1 is LNHDA and CDR2 is SQIVND (reference sequence). The CDR3 consists of 15 residues. The chain's CDR3 is CASRDPGSGANVLTF. The CDR3 nucleotides are TGTGCCAGTAGGGATCCGGGGTCTGGGGCCAACGTCCTGACTTTC.

This sequence joins TRBV10-3 and TRBJ2-7; the D call may be TRBD1 or TRBD2 (5 bases each). This CDR3 has 14 residues. From germline, CDR1 is ENHRY and CDR2 SYGVKD. V was cut by 5 bases and J by 1 base, with 12 bases left in between. CDR3 protein: CAISLPGRSYEQYF. The DNA of the CDR3 is TGTGCCATCAGTTTACCGGGACGGTCCTACGAGCAGTACTTC.

The V gene is TRBV20-1, the J gene TRBJ2-7; TRBD2 matches 7 bases. In germline, CDR1 is DFQATT, CDR2 SNEGSKA (reference sequence). This CDR3 spans 13 amino acids. The trim removed 4 bases at V and 3 bases at J, leaving 6 bases unmatched. CDR3 coding DNA: TGCAGTGCTACGCCTAGCGGCCGCTACGAGCAGTACTTC. Translating gives CSATPSGRYEQYF.

This chain connects TRBV4-3 to TRBJ1-2; maybe TRBD1 (5 bases). The V and J ends lost 1 base and 4 bases respectively, with 10 bases between them. This CDR3 is 14 amino acids long. Germline V gives CDR1 LGHNA, CDR2 YSLEER. CDR3 nucleotides: TGCGCCAGCAGCCAAGGTGCAGGGATCTATGGCTACACCTTC. This translates into CASSQGAGIYGYTF.

In the case of this clonotype: Since a much larger clone is just one base distant, this may be a read error. This chain connects TRBV5-4 to TRBJ2-7; 8 bases fit TRBD2. CDR1 and CDR2 from the germline V gene are SGHNT and YYREEE (reference sequence). This CDR3 has 16 amino acids. CDR3 residues: CARSSNIGLAVVEQYF. Written as DNA, the CDR3 is TGTGCCAGGAGCTCGAATATAGGACTAGCAGTGGTGGAGCAGTACTTC.

CDR3 residues: CASSPWTGLEQFF. The DNA for the CDR3 is TGTGCCAGCAGCCCCTGGACAGGACTTGAGCAGTTCTTC. The rearrangement uses TRBV3-1 and TRBJ2-1; the match to TRBD1 covers 7 bases. Germline CDR1 reads LGHDT; CDR2 reads YNNKEL (reference sequence). The ends lost 4 bases at V and 9 bases at J; junction bases unmatched: 6. The CDR3 loop spans 13 amino acids.

This clonotype was picked up a small number of times. The chain couples TRBV3-1 to TRBJ2-1; a weak D match, TRBD2 (6 bases). The CDR3 is 15 residues long. The germline V gene encodes CDR1 LGHDT and CDR2 YNNKEL (reference sequence). V lost 4 bases and J 4 bases, leaving 14 bases between the germline ends. The CDR3 reads CASSPGLPLYNEQFF. The DNA for the CDR3 is TGTGCCAGCAGCCCGGGACTCCCTCTTTACAATGAGCAGTTCTTC.

The chain employs TRBV6-5 and TRBJ1-4, with no clear D. V gave up 2 bases and J gave up 8 bases, with 9 bases separating them. The CDR3 runs to 13 residues. Germline V CDR1 and CDR2: MNHEY, SVGAGI. CDR3: CASSYRRGEKLFF. DNA for the CDR3: TGTGCCAGCAGTTACAGACGGGGAGAAAAACTGTTTTTT.

The chain is built from TRBV5-1 and TRBJ2-1, with 12 nucleotides matching TRBD2. J lost 10 bases, V lost 4 bases, and 6 bases had no gene match. The CDR3 contains 14 residues. Germline lookup yields CDR1 SGHRS and CDR2 YFSETQ. DNA of the CDR3: TGCGCCAGCAGCCCCGGACTAGCGGGGTGGGAGCAGTTCTTC. Translating gives CASSPGLAGWEQFF.

J is TRBJ2-2 and V is TRBV5-1; unclear D gene. V lost 4 bases, J lost 0 bases, and 10 bases lay in between. The CDR3 sequence is 15 residues long. Germline lookup yields CDR1 SGHRS and CDR2 YFSETQ. The CDR3 is CASSMLGPNTGELFF. CDR3 DNA: TGCGCCAGCAGCATGCTAGGGCCGAACACCGGGGAGCTGTTTTTT.

This clonotype was picked up a small number of times. V usage is TRBV4-1 and J usage is TRBJ2-3; 7 bases are shared with TRBD2. With V trimmed by 1 base and J by 7 bases, 11 bases remained unmatched. Germline V gene sequence: CDR1 MGHRA, CDR2 YSYEKL. CDR3 length: 16 amino acids. The CDR3 loop is CASSQASGTSSNTQYF. CDR3 in DNA: TGCGCCAGCAGCCAAGCTAGCGGAACCTCGTCGAATACGCAGTATTTT.

Ten or more counts support this clonotype. The chain recombines TRBV10-3 with TRBJ2-7; a possible D gene is TRBD1 (7 bases). The V and J ends lost 4 bases and 6 bases respectively, with 13 bases between them. Germline V gene data show CDR1 as ENHRY and CDR2 as SYGVKD. The CDR3 length is 13 residues. DNA of the CDR3: TGTGCCATCAGTGGCCTTCAGGGGGGCGAGCAGTACTTC. Amino acid sequence: CAISGLQGGEQYF.

The V gene is TRBV7-3, the J gene TRBJ2-2; D remains ambiguous. Germline CDR1 SGHTA, CDR2 FQGTGA. The CDR3 runs to 14 residues. Trimming removed 5 bases at V and 4 bases at J, with 11 bases between. CDR3 sequence: CASSVRQRTGELFF. The CDR3 DNA reads as TGTGCCAGCAGCGTAAGGCAACGCACCGGGGAGCTGTTTTTT.

Worth noting for this clonotype: Given a much more abundant clone one base away, this may be a read error. The rearrangement joins TRBV5-1 to TRBJ2-1, with D possibly TRBD2 on 5 matching bases. The J call may be faulty, since TRBJ2-7 better matches the DNA end. This CDR3 has 16 residues. Germline CDR1 SGHRS, CDR2 YFSETQ. In DNA form, the CDR3 reads TGCGCCAGCAGCAACCCGGCGGGTAGATCCTACAATGAGCAGTACTTC. Residues: CASSNPAGRSYNEQYF.

This sequence joins TRBV12-3 or TRBV12-4 and TRBJ2-1; D might be TRBD1 (5 bases). The CDR3 spans 12 residues. The V end lost 3 bases, the J end lost 10 bases, and 10 bases lay between the germline ends. In nucleotides, the CDR3 is TGTGCCAGCAGTTTCAGGCGACAGGAGCAGTTCTTC. This gives the protein CASSFRRQEQFF.

V gene TRBV3-1 combines with J gene TRBJ2-7, with D perhaps given as TRBD1 or TRBD2 (6 bases each). Trimming cost V 0 bases and J 8 bases, with 11 bases left between them. Germline CDR1 LGHDT, CDR2 YNNKEL (reference sequence). The CDR3 length is 13 residues. This chain's CDR3 is CASSQDGGVKQYF. In nucleotides, the CDR3 is TGTGCCAGCAGCCAAGACGGGGGCGTAAAGCAGTACTTC.

This clonotype was recorded a few times. This chain joins TRBV6-5 and TRBJ2-1, with D maybe TRBD1 (6 bases). CDR1 is MNHEY, CDR2 SVGAGI, per germline. The CDR3 loop spans 14 amino acids. The V and J ends lost 2 bases and 5 bases respectively, with 10 bases between them. CDR3 loop: CASSYRTVNNEQFF. Written as DNA, the CDR3 is TGTGCCAGCAGTTACAGGACAGTAAACAATGAGCAGTTCTTC.

In this sample, this clonotype turned up many times. The rearrangement uses TRBV20-1 and TRBJ2-3, with D maybe TRBD1 (6 bases). The CDR3 is 14 amino acids. The V gene lost 3 bases and the J gene lost 6 bases, with 16 bases spanning the gap. Per the germline V gene, CDR1 is DFQATT and CDR2 is SNEGSKA (reference sequence). The CDR3 coding sequence is TGCAGTGCTAGCGACTCCGGGACAAGCGATACGCAGTATTTT. Translating it yields CSASDSGTSDTQYF.

The chain recombines TRBV19 with TRBJ2-6, with 10 positions matching TRBD1. From germline, CDR1 is LNHDA and CDR2 SQIVND (reference sequence). V was clipped by 10 bases and J by 0 bases; unmatched bases: 12. CDR3 length: 18 residues. CDR3: CATLTGTGDFSGANVLTF. The CDR3 DNA is TGTGCCACCTTGACCGGGACAGGGGACTTCTCTGGGGCCAACGTCCTGACTTTC.